This T cell receptor (beta chain) was captured by sequencing in a study of T cell repertoires in cytomegalovirus infection. Across the study: Public TCR beta signatures provided an indication of both CMV infection and a matching HLA type. Overall study results and limits: CMV carriers with the relevant HLA were identified by cumulative public TCR beta family frequency.

V gave up 0 bases and J gave up 9 bases; unmatched junction bases: 6. Per the germline V gene, CDR1 is SGHRS and CDR2 is YFSETQ. CDR3 length equals 15 residues. From the reads, TCRdb called clonotypes with MiXCR, one entry per CDR3 protein. The sample shows about 310,000 distinct CDR3 sequences, 25% of them seen only once. Points on this clonotype: Its antigen is still unknown.

This chain joins TRBV5-1 and TRBJ2-4, with 10 nucleotides matching TRBD2. The sequences come from cultured PBMCs, collected from culture after CMV antigen stimulation. This sequence originates from a human donor in good health (CMV status not recorded). Some clones in this sample may be carry-over from other donors' samples. The CDR3 bases are TGCGCCAGCAGCTTGGGGGTACTAGCGGGATCCATTCAGTACTTC. It specifies CASSLGVLAGSIQYF.